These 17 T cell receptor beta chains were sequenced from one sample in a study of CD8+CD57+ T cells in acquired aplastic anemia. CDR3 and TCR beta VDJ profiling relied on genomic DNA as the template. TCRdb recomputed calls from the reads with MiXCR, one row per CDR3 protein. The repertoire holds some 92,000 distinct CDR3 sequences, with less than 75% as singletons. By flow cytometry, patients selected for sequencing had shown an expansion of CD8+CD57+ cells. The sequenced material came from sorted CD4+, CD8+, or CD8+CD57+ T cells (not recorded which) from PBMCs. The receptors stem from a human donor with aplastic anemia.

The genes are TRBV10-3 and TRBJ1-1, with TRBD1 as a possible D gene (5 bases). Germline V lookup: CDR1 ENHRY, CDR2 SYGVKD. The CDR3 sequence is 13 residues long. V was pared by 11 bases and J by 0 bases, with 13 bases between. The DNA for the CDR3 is TGTGCCCCCAGGACGGGGGTGAACACTGAAGCTTTCTTT. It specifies CAPRTGVNTEAFF.

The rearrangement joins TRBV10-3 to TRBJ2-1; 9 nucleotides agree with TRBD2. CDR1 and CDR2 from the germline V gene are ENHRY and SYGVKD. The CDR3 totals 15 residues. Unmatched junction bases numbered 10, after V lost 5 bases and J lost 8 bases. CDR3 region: CAISQSSGTADEQFF. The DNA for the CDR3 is TGTGCCATCAGTCAATCTAGCGGGACGGCGGATGAGCAGTTCTTC.

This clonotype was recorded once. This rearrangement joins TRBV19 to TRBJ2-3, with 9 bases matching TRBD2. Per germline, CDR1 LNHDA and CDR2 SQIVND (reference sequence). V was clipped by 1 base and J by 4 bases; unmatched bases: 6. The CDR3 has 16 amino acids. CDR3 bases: TGTGCCAGTAGTATAGTCGCGGGAGGGTTCGCAGATACGCAGTATTTT. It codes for CASSIVAGGFADTQYF.

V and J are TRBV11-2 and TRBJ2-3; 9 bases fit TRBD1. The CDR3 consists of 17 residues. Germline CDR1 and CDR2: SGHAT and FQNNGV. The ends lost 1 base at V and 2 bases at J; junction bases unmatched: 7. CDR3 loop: CASSLGTGERDTDTQYF. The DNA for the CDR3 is TGTGCCAGCAGCTTAGGGACAGGGGAACGGGACACAGATACGCAGTATTTT.

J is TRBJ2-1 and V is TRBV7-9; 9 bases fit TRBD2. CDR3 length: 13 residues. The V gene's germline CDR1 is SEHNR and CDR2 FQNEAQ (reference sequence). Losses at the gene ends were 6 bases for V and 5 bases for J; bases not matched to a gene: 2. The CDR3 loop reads CASSAGGDNEQFF. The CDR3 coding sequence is TGTGCCAGCAGTGCGGGGGGGGACAATGAGCAGTTCTTC.

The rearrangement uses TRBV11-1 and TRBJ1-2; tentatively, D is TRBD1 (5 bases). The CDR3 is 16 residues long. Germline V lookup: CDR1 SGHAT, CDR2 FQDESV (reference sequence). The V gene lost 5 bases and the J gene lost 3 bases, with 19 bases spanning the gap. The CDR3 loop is CASSPFEAGGYYGYTF. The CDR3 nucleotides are TGTGCCAGCAGCCCCTTCGAGGCGGGGGGTTACTATGGCTACACCTTC.

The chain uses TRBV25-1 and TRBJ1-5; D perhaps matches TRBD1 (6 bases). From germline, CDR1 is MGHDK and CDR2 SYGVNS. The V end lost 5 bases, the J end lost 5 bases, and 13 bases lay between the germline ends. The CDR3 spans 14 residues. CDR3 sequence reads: CASSQTGTHQPQHF. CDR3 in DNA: TGTGCCAGCAGTCAGACAGGAACTCATCAGCCCCAGCATTTT.

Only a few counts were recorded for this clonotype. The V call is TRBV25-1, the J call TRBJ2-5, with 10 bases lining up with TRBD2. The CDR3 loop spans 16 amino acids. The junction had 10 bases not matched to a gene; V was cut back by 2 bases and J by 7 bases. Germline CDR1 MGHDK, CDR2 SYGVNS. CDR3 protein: CASSEVSSGGVGTQYF. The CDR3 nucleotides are TGTGCCAGCAGTGAAGTTTCTAGCGGGGGAGTGGGGACCCAGTACTTC.

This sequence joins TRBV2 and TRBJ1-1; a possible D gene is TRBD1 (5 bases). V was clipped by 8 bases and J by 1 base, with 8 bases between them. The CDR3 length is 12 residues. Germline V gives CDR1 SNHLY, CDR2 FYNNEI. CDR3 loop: CASVGGNTEAFF. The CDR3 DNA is TGTGCCAGCGTTGGGGGGAACACTGAAGCTTTCTTT.

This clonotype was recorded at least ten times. Written as DNA, the CDR3 is TGTGCCACCAGTCGGGGCTACCAAGAGACCCAGTACTTC. As protein: CATSRGYQETQYF. This chain links TRBV15 with TRBJ2-5; either TRBD1 or TRBD2 may supply D (5 bases each). Trimming cost V 6 bases and J 0 bases, with 8 bases left between them. Germline V gene lookup returns CDR1 LNHNV and CDR2 YYDKDF (reference sequence). The CDR3 extends over 13 amino acids.

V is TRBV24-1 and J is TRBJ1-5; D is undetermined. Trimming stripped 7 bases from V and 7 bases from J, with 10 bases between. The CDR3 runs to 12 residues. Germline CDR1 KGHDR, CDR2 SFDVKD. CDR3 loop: CATSASGQPQHF. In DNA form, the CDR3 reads TGTGCCACCAGCGCCAGCGGGCAGCCCCAGCATTTT.

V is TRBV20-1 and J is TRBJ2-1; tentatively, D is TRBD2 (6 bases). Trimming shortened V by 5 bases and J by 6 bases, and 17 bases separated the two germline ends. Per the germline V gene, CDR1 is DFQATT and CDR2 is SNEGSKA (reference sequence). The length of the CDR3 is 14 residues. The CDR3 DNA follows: TGCAGTGCTCCTAGGGTAGCGGCCGGCAATGAGCAGTTCTTC. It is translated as CSAPRVAAGNEQFF.

The CDR3: CASSLGYSGDTQYF. The DNA of the CDR3 is TGTGCCAGCAGCTTAGGGTATAGCGGAGATACGCAGTATTTT. V is TRBV7-9 and J is TRBJ2-3, with D possibly being TRBD2 (6 bases). CDR3 length equals 14 residues. Germline V lookup: CDR1 SEHNR, CDR2 FQNEAQ (reference sequence). V was pared by 1 base and J by 5 bases, with 10 bases between.

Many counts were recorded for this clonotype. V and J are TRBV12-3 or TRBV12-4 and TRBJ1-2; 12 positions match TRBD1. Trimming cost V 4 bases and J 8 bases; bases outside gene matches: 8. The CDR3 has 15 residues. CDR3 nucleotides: TGTGCCAGCAGTTCAGGGGGACAGGGGGCTGACGGCTACACCTTC. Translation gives CASSSGGQGADGYTF.

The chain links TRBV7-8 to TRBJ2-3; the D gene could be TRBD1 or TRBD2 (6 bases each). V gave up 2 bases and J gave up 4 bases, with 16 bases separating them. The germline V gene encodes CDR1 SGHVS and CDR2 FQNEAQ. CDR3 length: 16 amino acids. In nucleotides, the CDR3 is TGTGCCAGCAGCTTACCGAGGGGGGTGTGGGCAGATACGCAGTATTTT. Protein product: CASSLPRGVWADTQYF.

This CDR3 is CASSLISGTNTGELFF. The CDR3 DNA reads as TGTGCCAGCAGCTTAATAAGCGGGACGAACACCGGGGAGCTGTTTTTT. The V call is TRBV7-8, the J call TRBJ2-2, with TRBD2 identical over 7 bases. The CDR3 extends over 16 amino acids. Germline loops: CDR1 SGHVS, CDR2 FQNEAQ. J gave up 0 bases and V 2 bases, and 3 bases lay outside the gene matches.

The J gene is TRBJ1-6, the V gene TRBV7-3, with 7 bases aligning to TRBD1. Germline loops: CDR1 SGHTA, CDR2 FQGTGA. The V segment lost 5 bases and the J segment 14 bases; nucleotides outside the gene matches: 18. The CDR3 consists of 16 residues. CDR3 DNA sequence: TGTGCCAGCAGCACAACAGGGGACGTAAGGAAGGGAGCCCTCCACTTT. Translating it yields CASSTTGDVRKGALHF.